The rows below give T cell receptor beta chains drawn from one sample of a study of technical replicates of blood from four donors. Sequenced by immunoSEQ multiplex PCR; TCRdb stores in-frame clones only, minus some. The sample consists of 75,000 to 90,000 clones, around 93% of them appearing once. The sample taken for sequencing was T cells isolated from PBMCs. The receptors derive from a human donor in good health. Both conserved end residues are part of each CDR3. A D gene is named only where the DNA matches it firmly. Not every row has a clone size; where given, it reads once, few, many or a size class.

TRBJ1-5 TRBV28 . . CASSLQGYFNQPQHF TGTGCCAGCAGTCTGCAGGGTTACTTTAATCAGCCCCAGCATTTT
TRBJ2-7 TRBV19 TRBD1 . CASSPGTGGFEQYF TGTGCCAGTAGTCCTGGGACAGGGGGCTTCGAGCAGTACTTC
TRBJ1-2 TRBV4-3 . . CASSQVGSNYGYTF TGCGCCAGCAGCCAAGTCGGTAGCAACTATGGCTACACCTTC
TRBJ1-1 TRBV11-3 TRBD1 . CASSTTGVGTEAFF TGTGCCAGCAGCACGACAGGGGTGGGGACTGAAGCTTTCTTT
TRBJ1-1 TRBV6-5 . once CASSRRTPNTEAFF TGTGCCAGCAGCCGCCGGACACCGAACACTGAAGCTTTCTTT
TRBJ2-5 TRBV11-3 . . CASSLSGETQYF TGTGCCAGCAGCTTATCGGGGGAGACCCAGTACTTC
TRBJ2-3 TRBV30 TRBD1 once CAWWTGAITDTQYF TGTGCCTGGTGGACAGGGGCTATCACAGATACGCAGTATTTT
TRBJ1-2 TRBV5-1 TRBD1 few CASSLGGTGSYNYGYTF TGCGCCAGCAGCTTGGGCGGGACAGGGAGCTATAACTATGGCTACACCTTC
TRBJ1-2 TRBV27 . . CASSFQQGSGGYTF TGTGCCAGCAGTTTCCAACAGGGATCCGGGGGCTACACCTTC
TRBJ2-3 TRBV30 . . CAWQTGFTDTQYF TGTGCCTGGCAAACAGGCTTCACAGATACGCAGTATTTT
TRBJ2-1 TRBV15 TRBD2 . CATSRVVSGRGNEQFF TGTGCCACCAGCAGAGTCGTAAGCGGGAGAGGGAATGAGCAGTTCTTC
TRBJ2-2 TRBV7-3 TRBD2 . CASGGLAGLDTGELFF TGTGCCAGCGGTGGCCTAGCGGGATTGGACACCGGGGAGCTGTTTTTT
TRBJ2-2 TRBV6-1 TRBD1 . CASRTGTGITGELFF TGTGCCAGCAGGACGGGGACAGGTATCACCGGGGAGCTGTTTTTT
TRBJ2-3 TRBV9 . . CASSVGVAFTDTQYF TGTGCCAGCAGCGTAGGGGTAGCGTTCACAGATACGCAGTATTTT
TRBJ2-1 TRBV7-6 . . CASVQGNIPYNEQFF TGTGCCAGCGTCCAGGGCAATATCCCCTACAATGAGCAGTTCTTC
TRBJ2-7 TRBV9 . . CASSERQFSYEQYF TGTGCCAGCAGCGAACGACAGTTCTCCTACGAGCAGTACTTC
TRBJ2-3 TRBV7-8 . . CASSLGFRAGLGTDTQYF TGTGCCAGCAGCTTAGGATTTAGGGCGGGGTTAGGCACAGATACGCAGTATTTT
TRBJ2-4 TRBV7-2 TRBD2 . CASSLVGGASGNPRNIQYF TGTGCCAGCAGCTTAGTGGGGGGGGCTAGCGGGAACCCAAGGAACATTCAGTACTTC
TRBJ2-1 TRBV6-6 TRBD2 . CASSSIRGVTEQFF TGTGCCAGCAGCTCGATTCGGGGGGTCACTGAGCAGTTCTTC
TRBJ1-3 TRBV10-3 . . CAITRDNSGNTIYF TGTGCCATCACCCGGGACAACTCTGGAAACACCATATATTTT
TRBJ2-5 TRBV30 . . CAYSIRETQYF TGTGCCTACAGTATTCGAGAGACCCAGTACTTC
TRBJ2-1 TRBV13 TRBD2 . CASSFSVRGAAGGYNEQFF TGTGCCAGCAGCTTCTCCGTCAGGGGCGCGGCGGGGGGGTACAATGAGCAGTTCTTC
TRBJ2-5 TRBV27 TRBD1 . CASSPRRGRIQETQYF TGTGCCAGCAGTCCTAGAAGGGGGCGCATCCAAGAGACCCAGTACTTC
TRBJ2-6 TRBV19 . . CASRGGRGTAGPLSSGANVLTF TGTGCCAGTAGAGGGGGGAGGGGGACGGCAGGCCCTCTCTCGTCTGGGGCCAACGTCCTGACTTTC
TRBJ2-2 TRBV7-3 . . CASSLGTNTGELFF TGTGCCAGCAGCCTAGGAACGAACACCGGGGAGCTGTTTTTT
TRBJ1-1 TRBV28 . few CASSFRGGTEAFF TGTGCCAGCAGTTTTAGGGGTGGCACTGAAGCTTTCTTT
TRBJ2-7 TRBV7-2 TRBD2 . CASSWTSEYEQYF TGTGCCAGCAGCTGGACTAGCGAGTACGAGCAGTACTTC
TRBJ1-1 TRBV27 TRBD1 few CASSSSRTGWYTEAFF TGTGCCAGCAGTTCTTCCCGGACAGGGTGGTACACTGAAGCTTTCTTT
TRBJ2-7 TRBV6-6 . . CASAVRNEQYF TGTGCCAGCGCAGTCAGGAACGAGCAGTACTTC
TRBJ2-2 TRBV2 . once CASIPDWPNAGELFF TGTGCCAGCATTCCGGACTGGCCCAACGCCGGGGAGCTGTTTTTT
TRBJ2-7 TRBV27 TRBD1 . CASSLDRGNNEQYF TGTGCCAGCAGCTTAGACAGGGGAAACAACGAGCAGTACTTC
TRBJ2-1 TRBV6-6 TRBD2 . CASSPALAGGGNEQFF TGTGCCAGCAGTCCCGCCCTAGCGGGGGGGGGCAATGAGCAGTTCTTC
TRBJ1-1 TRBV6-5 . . CASSLTVNTEAFF TGTGCCAGCAGTCTGACAGTGAACACTGAAGCTTTCTTT
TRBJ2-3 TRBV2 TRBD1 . CARNRGVTDTQYF TGTGCCAGAAACAGGGGGGTCACAGATACGCAGTATTTT
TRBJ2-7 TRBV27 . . CASSLGASTYEQYF TGTGCCAGCAGTTTAGGGGCTTCAACCTACGAGCAGTACTTC
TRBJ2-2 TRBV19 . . CASSQHLTGELFF TGTGCCAGTAGTCAACACCTCACCGGGGAGCTGTTTTTT
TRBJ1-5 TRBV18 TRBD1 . CASSSGQGNQPQHF TGTGCCAGCTCATCCGGACAGGGGAATCAGCCCCAGCATTTT
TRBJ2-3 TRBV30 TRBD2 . CAWSVSSGLVTDTQYF TGTGCCTGGAGTGTAAGCTCGGGACTAGTGACAGATACGCAGTATTTT
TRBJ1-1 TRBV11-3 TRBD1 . CASSLGTVRTEAFF TGTGCCAGCAGCCTAGGGACAGTACGGACTGAAGCTTTCTTT
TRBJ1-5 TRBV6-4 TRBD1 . CAGTGADEPQHF TGTGCCGGGACAGGGGCCGATGAGCCCCAGCATTTT
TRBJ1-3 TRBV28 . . CASCTAAASGNTIYF TGTGCCAGCTGTACCGCGGCCGCCTCTGGAAACACCATATATTTT
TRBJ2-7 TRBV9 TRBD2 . CASSPGGYEQYF TGTGCCAGCAGCCCGGGAGGGTACGAGCAGTACTTC
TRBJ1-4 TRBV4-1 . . CASTRPQTGGEKLFF TGCGCCAGCACCCGTCCACAGACTGGAGGTGAAAAACTGTTTTTT
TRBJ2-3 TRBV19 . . CASSQGDTQYF TGTGCCAGTAGCCAGGGCGATACGCAGTATTTT
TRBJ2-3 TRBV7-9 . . CASSLGQTEYF TGTGCCAGCAGCTTAGGACAGACTGAGTATTTT
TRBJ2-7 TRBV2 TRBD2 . CASREGIHEQYF TGTGCCAGCCGGGAGGGCATCCACGAGCAGTACTTC
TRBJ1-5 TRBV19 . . CASRQLNQPQHF TGTGCCAGTAGACAGCTAAATCAGCCCCAGCATTTT
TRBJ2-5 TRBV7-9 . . CASSLPVSGSLETQYF TGTGCCAGCAGCTTACCGGTTAGCGGATCTTTAGAGACCCAGTACTTC
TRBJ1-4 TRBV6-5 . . CASSYFGLATGEKLFF TGTGCCAGCAGTTACTTCGGTTTAGCAACGGGGGAAAAACTGTTTTTT
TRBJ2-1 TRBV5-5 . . CASSLARESYNEQFF TGTGCCAGCAGCTTGGCCCGGGAAAGCTACAATGAGCAGTTCTTC
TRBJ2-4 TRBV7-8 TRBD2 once CASSLRTSGDLAKNIQYF TGTGCCAGCAGCTTAAGGACTAGCGGGGATCTAGCCAAAAACATTCAGTACTTC
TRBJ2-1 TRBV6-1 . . CASSVESSYNEQFF TGTGCCAGCAGTGTTGAGAGCTCCTACAATGAGCAGTTCTTC
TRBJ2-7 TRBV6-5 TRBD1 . CASSSIDRGYEQYF TGTGCCAGCAGTTCTATTGACAGGGGCTACGAGCAGTACTTC
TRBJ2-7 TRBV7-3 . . CASSAELGGEQYF TGTGCCAGCAGCGCCGAACTAGGTGGCGAGCAGTACTTC
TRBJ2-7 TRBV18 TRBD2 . CASSLGTSVAYEQYF TGTGCCAGCTCACTCGGGACTAGCGTAGCCTACGAGCAGTACTTC